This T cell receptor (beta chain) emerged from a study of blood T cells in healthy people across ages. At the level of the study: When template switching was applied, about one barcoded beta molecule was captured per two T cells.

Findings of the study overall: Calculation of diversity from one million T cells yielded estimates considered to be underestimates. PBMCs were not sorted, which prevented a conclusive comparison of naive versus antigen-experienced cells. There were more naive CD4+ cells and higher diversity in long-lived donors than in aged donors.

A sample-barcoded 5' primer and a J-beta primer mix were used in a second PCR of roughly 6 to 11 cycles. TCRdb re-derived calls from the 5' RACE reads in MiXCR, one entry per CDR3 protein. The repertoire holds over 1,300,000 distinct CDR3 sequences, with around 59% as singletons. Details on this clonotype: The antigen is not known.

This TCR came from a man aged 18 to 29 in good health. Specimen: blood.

The CDR3 spells CASSIKGGATYEQYF. The CDR3 DNA reads TGTGCCAGCAGCATAAAAGGGGGGGCTACCTACGAGCAGTACTTC. The genes are TRBV21-1 and TRBJ2-7. TRBV21-1 is a known pseudogene. The CDR3 totals 15 residues.